This paragraph covers one T cell receptor beta chain sequence. Profiled with immunoSEQ multiplex PCR; TCRdb holds only in-frame clones, not every one. The table shows tens of thousands of clones, with approximately 88% occurring only once. The sample is drawn from a study of T cell changes during pregnancy in multiple sclerosis. The CDR3 extends over 14 amino acids. Trimming removed 3 bases at V and 0 bases at J, with 9 bases between. The germline V gene has CDR1 SGHAT and CDR2 FQDESV (reference sequence). The V gene is TRBV11-1, the J gene TRBJ2-7; maybe TRBD1 (6 bases). This clonotype was sampled from a female donor with multiple sclerosis, enrolled in a pregnancy study. Sequencing was performed on CD8+ T cells from peripheral blood mononuclear cells, taken before pregnancy. This CDR3 is CASSFQGSSYEQYF. The CDR3 nucleotides read TGTGCCAGCAGCTTCCAGGGGAGCTCCTACGAGCAGTACTTC.